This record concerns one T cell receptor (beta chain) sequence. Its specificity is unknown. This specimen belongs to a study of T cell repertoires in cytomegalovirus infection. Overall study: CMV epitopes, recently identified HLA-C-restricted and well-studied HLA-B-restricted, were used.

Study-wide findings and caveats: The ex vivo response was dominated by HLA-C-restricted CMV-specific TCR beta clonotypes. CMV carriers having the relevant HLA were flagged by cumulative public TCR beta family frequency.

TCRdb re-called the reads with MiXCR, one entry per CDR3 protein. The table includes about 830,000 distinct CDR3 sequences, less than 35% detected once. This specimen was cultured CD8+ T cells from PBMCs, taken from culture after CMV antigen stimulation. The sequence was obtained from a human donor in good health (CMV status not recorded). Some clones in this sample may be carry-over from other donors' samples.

CDR3 DNA sequence: TGCAGTGCTAGAGATGGGGCAGACCCCTACAATGAGCAGTTCTTC. This codes for CSARDGADPYNEQFF. This chain connects TRBV20-1 to TRBJ2-1; a weak D match, TRBD1 (5 bases). Trimming removed 0 bases from V and 2 bases from J, with 11 bases in between. Germline assignment: CDR1 DFQATT and CDR2 SNEGSKA (reference sequence). The CDR3 spans 15 residues.